Listed here are 30 T cell receptor beta chains from one sample, sequenced in a study of shared clonotypes between healthy human individuals. Sequencing was performed with immunoSEQ multiplex PCR; in TCRdb, only in-frame clones are kept and a portion is missing. This table holds a few million clones, over 90% found once. Sequenced input: naive CD4+ T cells from PBMCs. Specified subset: CD45RA+ positively selected. These receptors were collected from a man in his late teens or twenties in good health. Some clones in this sample may be carry-over from other donors' samples.

V is TRBV7-3 and J is TRBJ2-3; D not certain. Trimming pared 0 bases from V and 3 bases from J, leaving 4 bases between. Germline V gene lookup returns CDR1 SGHTA and CDR2 FQGTGA. The CDR3 is 13 amino acids. CDR3: CASSLTYTDTQYF. The CDR3 DNA is TGTGCCAGCAGCTTAACGTATACAGATACGCAGTATTTT.

The count of this clone is one. V gene TRBV4-3 combines with J gene TRBJ2-3; D not resolved. The CDR3 runs 14 residues. With 0 bases removed from V and 3 bases from J, the gap between germline ends came to 7 bases. Germline V CDR1 and CDR2: LGHNA, YSLEER. CDR3 sequence (DNA): TGCGCCAGCAGCCAAGATTATCGGACAGATACGCAGTATTTT. This gives the protein CASSQDYRTDTQYF.

The gene calls are TRBV29-1 and TRBJ2-2, with TRBD2 identical over 9 bases. J gave up 1 base and V 5 bases, and 8 bases lay outside the gene matches. The CDR3 is made up of 16 amino acids. The germline gives CDR1 SQVTM, CDR2 ANQGSEA. The CDR3 coding sequence is TGCAGCGTTACATCCACTAGCGGGTGGAACACCGGGGAGCTGTTTTTT. Encoded protein: CSVTSTSGWNTGELFF.

V is TRBV4-2 and J is TRBJ2-7, with TRBD2 identical over 7 bases. The CDR3 contains 15 residues. V gave up 1 base and J gave up 5 bases; unmatched junction bases: 8. In germline, CDR1 is LGHNA, CDR2 YNFKEQ. CDR3 loop: CASSQARVGGDEQYF. The DNA for the CDR3 is TGTGCCAGCAGCCAAGCCCGCGTGGGGGGGGACGAGCAGTACTTC.

The V and J genes are TRBV28 and TRBJ2-5; D is uncertain. From germline, CDR1 is MDHEN and CDR2 SYDVKM. The ends were cut back, 5 bases at V and 2 bases at J, with 15 bases in the middle. This CDR3 is 15 amino acids long. In nucleotides, the CDR3 is TGTGCCAGCAGTCCCGGTGGATGGAGTCAAGAGACCCAGTACTTC. As protein: CASSPGGWSQETQYF.

With respect to this clone: This sample includes further DNA sequences coding for the same CDR3. The genes are TRBV28 and TRBJ2-7; no firm D call. Germline CDR1 MDHEN, CDR2 SYDVKM. The CDR3 length is 11 residues. Trimming removed 8 bases from V and 0 bases from J, with 5 bases in between. CDR3 bases: TGTGCCAGCTCGAGCTCCTACGAGCAGTACTTC. It translates to CASSSSYEQYF.

Concerning this clone: This sample includes further DNA sequences coding for the same CDR3. V and J are TRBV7-2 and TRBJ2-1; TRBD2 matches at 9 bases. Germline values: CDR1 SGHTA, CDR2 FQGNSA. This CDR3 contains 15 residues. J gave up 2 bases and V 3 bases, and 2 bases lay outside the gene matches. The DNA of the CDR3 is TGTGCCAGCAGCTTGACTAGCGGAACCTACAATGAGCAGTTCTTC. This codes for CASSLTSGTYNEQFF.

The chain employs TRBV5-1 and TRBJ2-1, with 15 bases lining up with TRBD2. Germline values: CDR1 SGHRS, CDR2 YFSETQ. The junction had 11 bases not matched to a gene; V was cut back by 3 bases and J by 7 bases. The CDR3 sequence is 18 residues long. This CDR3 is CASSSIPGLAGGRNEQFF. CDR3 coding DNA: TGCGCCAGCAGCTCCATCCCGGGACTAGCGGGAGGAAGGAATGAGCAGTTCTTC.

The chain links TRBV4-3 to TRBJ2-1; 7 bases are a match to TRBD2. The CDR3 is made up of 14 amino acids. V gave up 1 base and J gave up 10 bases; unmatched junction bases: 7. Germline V gives CDR1 LGHNA, CDR2 YSLEER. The CDR3 here is CASSQVRFGREQFF. In DNA, the CDR3 is TGCGCCAGCAGCCAAGTCCGTTTCGGGAGGGAGCAGTTCTTC.

The chain has TRBV5-6 and TRBJ2-7; D may match TRBD1 or TRBD2 (6 bases each). CDR1 is SGHDT, CDR2 YYEEEE, per germline. Trimming took off 5 bases at V and 2 bases at J, with 14 bases between the two ends. The CDR3 consists of 14 residues. In DNA, the CDR3 is TGTGCCAGCAGTCGGGGGCGCGGGCCCTACGAGCAGTACTTC. This codes for CASSRGRGPYEQYF.

This rearrangement joins TRBV28 to TRBJ1-5; D remains unclear. Trimming stripped 3 bases from V and 0 bases from J, with 9 bases between. Germline-derived CDR1 and CDR2 are MDHEN and SYDVKM. This CDR3 region has 15 residues. CDR3 protein: CASSLEGYSNQPQHF. CDR3 nucleotide sequence: TGTGCCAGCAGTTTGGAGGGCTATAGCAATCAGCCCCAGCATTTT.

The genes are TRBV4-1 and TRBJ2-1; D may match TRBD1 or TRBD2 (5 bases each). The CDR3 extends over 16 amino acids. Per the germline V gene, CDR1 is MGHRA and CDR2 is YSYEKL. Trimming took 0 bases from V and 2 from J, leaving 11 bases between them. The CDR3 reads CASSQEEVGAYNEQFF. Here the CDR3 DNA reads TGCGCCAGCAGCCAAGAGGAAGTGGGGGCCTACAATGAGCAGTTCTTC.

In the case of this clone: One end of the junction does not line up with germline, which may come from a read error. This chain's CDR3 is CASSLWGEGERYF. The CDR3 bases are TGTGCCAGCAGCCTTTGGGGGGAAGGAGAGCGGTACTTC. The V call is TRBV27, the J call TRBJ2-7; D might be TRBD2 (6 bases). Germline V gene sequence: CDR1 MNHEY, CDR2 SMNVEV (reference sequence). The CDR3 has 13 residues.

The rearrangement joins TRBV5-1 to TRBJ2-1, with a weak D call TRBD2 (6 bases). Germline V gives CDR1 SGHRS, CDR2 YFSETQ. Trimming left V 5 bases short and J 4 bases short, with 16 bases between. The CDR3 runs 15 residues. For the CDR3, the DNA is TGCGCCAGCAGGAGGGAGGTGTTGGGATACAATGAGCAGTTCTTC. The encoded protein is CASRREVLGYNEQFF.

This rearrangement joins TRBV30 to TRBJ1-2; possibly TRBD1 for D (6 bases). V was trimmed by 5 bases and J by 4 bases, leaving 11 bases between them. Per germline, CDR1 GTSNPN and CDR2 SVGIG (reference sequence). The length of the CDR3 is 12 residues. The CDR3 loop is CAWGGGVYGYTF. CDR3 bases: TGTGCCTGGGGGGGCGGAGTCTATGGCTACACCTTC.

The chain joins TRBV9 to TRBJ2-3; 7 nucleotides match TRBD2. The CDR3 loop spans 16 amino acids. Per the germline V gene, CDR1 is SGDLS and CDR2 is YYNGEE. V shed 0 bases, J shed 0 bases, and the junction held 4 bases outside the gene matches. The CDR3 loop is CASSVASSGSTDTQYF. The CDR3, as DNA: TGTGCCAGCAGCGTAGCTAGTAGCGGGAGCACAGATACGCAGTATTTT.

This clone has a single count. The CDR3 spells CASSLSGGATDTQYF. The CDR3 DNA reads as TGCGCCAGCAGCTTGAGCGGGGGCGCCACAGATACGCAGTATTTT. The chain has TRBV5-1 and TRBJ2-3; TRBD2 aligns across 8 bases. J was trimmed by 2 bases and V by 1 base; bases with no gene match: 3. This CDR3 spans 15 amino acids. Germline CDR1 and CDR2: SGHRS and YFSETQ.

The CDR3: CASSTGLAGRFTDTQYF. Here the CDR3 DNA reads TGCGCCAGCAGCACCGGACTAGCGGGAAGATTCACAGATACGCAGTATTTT. The chain links TRBV5-1 to TRBJ2-3; 12 positions agree with TRBD2. Germline V gene data show CDR1 as SGHRS and CDR2 as YFSETQ. This CDR3 has 17 amino acids. V was pared by 4 bases and J by 2 bases, with 8 bases of the junction left unmatched.

The chain combines TRBV28 with TRBJ2-5, with 7 bases fitting TRBD1. Germline V gene sequence: CDR1 MDHEN, CDR2 SYDVKM. With 6 bases clipped from V and 1 base from J, the junction kept 11 bases outside the gene matches. This CDR3 has 16 amino acids. CDR3 sequence reads: CASSEMDRMGQETQYF. The CDR3 nucleotides are TGTGCCAGCAGCGAGATGGACAGGATGGGCCAAGAGACCCAGTACTTC. The full variable domain, rest sourced from reference TRBV28 and TRBJ2-5, is DVKVTQSSRYLVKRTGEKVFLECVQDMDHENMFWYRQDPGLGLRLIYFSYDVKMKEKGDIPEGYSVSREKKERFSLILESASTNQTSMYLCASSEMDRMGQETQYFGPGTRLLVL.

A word on this clone: Additional DNA sequences in this sample encode the identical CDR3. The chain uses TRBV28 and TRBJ1-1, with D perhaps TRBD1 (6 bases). Germline V gene data show CDR1 as MDHEN and CDR2 as SYDVKM. Trimming shortened V by 6 bases and J by 2 bases, and 13 bases separated the two germline ends. CDR3 size: 14 residues. The CDR3 region is CASSPRGLNTEAFF. CDR3 DNA sequence: TGTGCCAGCAGCCCTCGGGGGCTTAACACTGAAGCTTTCTTT.

This clone showed up just once. This chain connects TRBV7-8 to TRBJ2-1; D may be TRBD2 (10 bases). The CDR3 consists of 18 residues. Germline assignment: CDR1 SGHVS and CDR2 FQNEAQ. V lost 4 bases to trimming and J lost 8 bases, with 27 bases between them. The CDR3 nucleotides read TGTGCCAGCAGCTCATACAGGGGGCGGCTAGCGGGAGCATATGAGCAGTTCTTC. Translating gives CASSSYRGRLAGAYEQFF.

V and J are TRBV28 and TRBJ1-5, with D possibly matching TRBD1 (5 bases). Trimming pared 5 bases from V and 6 bases from J, leaving 17 bases between. Germline V gives CDR1 MDHEN, CDR2 SYDVKM. The CDR3 consists of 15 residues. CDR3 sequence: CASSPMGEIGQPQHF. Written as DNA, the CDR3 is TGTGCCAGCAGTCCCATGGGGGAGATTGGTCAGCCCCAGCATTTT. Variable domain in full (rest from reference TRBV28 and TRBJ1-5): DVKVTQSSRYLVKRTGEKVFLECVQDMDHENMFWYRQDPGLGLRLIYFSYDVKMKEKGDIPEGYSVSREKKERFSLILESASTNQTSMYLCASSPMGEIGQPQHFGDGTRLSIL.

The gene calls are TRBV7-6 and TRBJ1-2; tentatively, D is TRBD1 (6 bases). Germline assignment: CDR1 SGHVS and CDR2 FNYEAQ. V lost 4 bases and J 1 base, leaving 7 bases between the germline ends. The CDR3 totals 13 residues. The CDR3 DNA reads as TGTGCCAGCAGCTCACAGGGTAACTATGGCTACACCTTC. Translated, it gives CASSSQGNYGYTF.

The V call is TRBV7-3, the J call TRBJ1-5; D is undetermined. V gave up 2 bases and J gave up 4 bases, with 6 bases separating them. This CDR3 is built from 13 residues. Germline V CDR1 and CDR2: SGHTA, FQGTGA. CDR3 nucleotide sequence: TGTGCCAGCAGCTTAGACATGAATCAGCCCCAGCATTTT. This encodes CASSLDMNQPQHF.

The chain is built from TRBV6-5 and TRBJ1-1; maybe TRBD1 (5 bases). Germline CDR1 and CDR2: MNHEY and SVGAGI. The V end was cut by 2 bases, the J end by 7 bases, with 11 bases between. The CDR3 is 13 residues long. The CDR3 nucleotides are TGTGCCAGCAGTTACACGGGGCCAATTGAAGCTTTCTTT. It is translated as CASSYTGPIEAFF.

DNA of the CDR3: TGTGCCAGTAGTATGGTGGGGCTGAACACTGAAGCTTTCTTT. Protein product: CASSMVGLNTEAFF. This chain links TRBV19 with TRBJ1-1; the D gene is possibly TRBD1 (5 bases). V was cut by 3 bases and J by 0 bases, with 8 bases left in between. This CDR3 spans 14 amino acids. The V gene's germline CDR1 is LNHDA and CDR2 SQIVND (reference sequence).

CDR3 residues: CASSVRGAGSDTQYF. CDR3 coding DNA: TGTGCCAGCAGCGTTAGGGGAGCGGGCTCAGATACGCAGTATTTT. The rearrangement uses TRBV9 and TRBJ2-3; D is possibly TRBD2 (6 bases). The CDR3 runs 15 residues. CDR1 is SGDLS, CDR2 YYNGEE, per germline. Trimming stripped 2 bases from V and 4 bases from J, with 14 bases between.

The chain couples TRBV19 to TRBJ2-7, with 11 bases lining up with TRBD2. The CDR3 contains 16 residues. CDR1 is LNHDA, CDR2 SQIVND, per germline (reference sequence). J lost 3 bases, V lost 4 bases, and 8 bases had no gene match. The CDR3 DNA follows: TGTGCCAGTAGTACCACTAGCGGGAGAATGAACTACGAGCAGTACTTC. Its protein product is CASSTTSGRMNYEQYF.

The rearrangement links TRBV5-4 to TRBJ2-7, with D perhaps TRBD1 (5 bases). V was shortened by 4 bases and J by 6 bases, with 17 bases between the two germline ends. In germline, CDR1 is SGHNT, CDR2 YYREEE (reference sequence). The CDR3 extends over 14 amino acids. In DNA form, the CDR3 reads TGTGCCAGCAGCGTCCCTTCAGGGATCTCCGAGCAGTACTTC. It specifies CASSVPSGISEQYF. The full variable domain, in which reference TRBV5-4 and TRBJ2-7 provide the parts outside the CDR3, is ETGVTQSPTHLIKTRGQQVTLRCSSQSGHNTVSWYQQALGQGPQFIFQYYREEENGRGNFPPRFSGLQFPNYSSELNVNALELDDSALYLCASSVPSGISEQYFGPGTRLTVT.

This chain uses TRBV28 with TRBJ2-1; tentatively, D is TRBD2 (6 bases). There are 15 residues in the CDR3. Trimming shortened V by 7 bases and J by 5 bases, and 18 bases separated the two germline ends. CDR1 and CDR2 from the germline V gene are MDHEN and SYDVKM. For the CDR3, the DNA is TGTGCCAGCAACCCCGGGGGAGCCGGCGACAATGAGCAGTTCTTC. It specifies CASNPGGAGDNEQFF.